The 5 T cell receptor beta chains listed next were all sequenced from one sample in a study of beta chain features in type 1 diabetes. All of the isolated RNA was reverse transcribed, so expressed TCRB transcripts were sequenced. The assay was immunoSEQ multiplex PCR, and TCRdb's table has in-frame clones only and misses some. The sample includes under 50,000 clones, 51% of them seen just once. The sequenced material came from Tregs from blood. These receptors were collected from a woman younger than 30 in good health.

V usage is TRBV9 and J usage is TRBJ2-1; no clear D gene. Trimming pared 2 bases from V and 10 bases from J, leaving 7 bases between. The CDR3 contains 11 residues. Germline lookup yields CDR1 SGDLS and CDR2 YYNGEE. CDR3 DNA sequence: TGTGCCAGCAGCGTTCGAGAGGAGCAGTTCTTC. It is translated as CASSVREEQFF. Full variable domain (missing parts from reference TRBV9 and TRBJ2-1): DSGVTQTPKHLITATGQRVTLRCSPRSGDLSVYWYQQSLDQGLQFLIQYYNGEERAKGNILERFSAQQFPDLHSELNLSSLELGDSALYFCASSVREEQFFGPGTRLTVL.

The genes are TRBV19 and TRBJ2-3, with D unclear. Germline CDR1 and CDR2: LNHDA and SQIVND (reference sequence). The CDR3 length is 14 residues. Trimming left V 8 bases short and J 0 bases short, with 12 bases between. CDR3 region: CASRFSNSTDTQYF. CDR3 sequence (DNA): TGTGCCAGTCGATTTTCTAATAGCACAGATACGCAGTATTTT. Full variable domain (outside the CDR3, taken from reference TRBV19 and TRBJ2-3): DGGITQSPKYLFRKEGQNVTLSCEQNLNHDAMYWYRQDPGQGLRLIYYSQIVNDFQKGDIAEGYSVSREKKESFPLTVTSAQKNPTAFYLCASRFSNSTDTQYFGPGTRLTVL.

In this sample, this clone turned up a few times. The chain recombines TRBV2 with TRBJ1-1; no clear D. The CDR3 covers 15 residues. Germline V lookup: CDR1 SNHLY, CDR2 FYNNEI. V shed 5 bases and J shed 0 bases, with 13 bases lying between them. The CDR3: CASSQTPGLNTEAFF. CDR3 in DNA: TGTGCCAGCAGTCAGACCCCGGGGTTGAACACTGAAGCTTTCTTT.

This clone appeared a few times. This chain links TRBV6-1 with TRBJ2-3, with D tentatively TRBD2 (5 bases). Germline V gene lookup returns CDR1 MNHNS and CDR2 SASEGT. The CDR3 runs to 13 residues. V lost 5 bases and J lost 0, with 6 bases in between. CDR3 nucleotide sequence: TGTGCCAGCAGTTGGACTAGCACAGATACGCAGTATTTT. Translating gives CASSWTSTDTQYF.

CDR3 in DNA: TGTGCCCTAAATCCCGGGGCTAGCGGGAGCCCCGGGGAGCTGTTTTTT. Residues: CALNPGASGSPGELFF. This chain links TRBV30 with TRBJ2-2; 10 bases match TRBD2. V lost 8 bases and J lost 6; bases outside the gene matches: 15. The CDR3 contains 16 residues. Germline V CDR1 and CDR2: GTSNPN, SVGIG (reference sequence).